This TCR beta chain was sequenced for a study of human T cells and chemical hapten exposure. TCRdb used MiXCR to reprocess the RACE reads, holding one entry per CDR3 protein. The data hold some 50,000 distinct CDR3 sequences, with around 4.5% observed a single time. Indicated time point: healthy volunteer bleed at 2 weeks. The authors' total RNA extraction used unfractionated whole blood. V was pared by 1 base and J by 4 bases, with 11 bases between. This CDR3 spans 15 amino acids. Per the germline V gene, CDR1 is SGHVS and CDR2 is FQNEAQ. This clonotype was seen repeatedly, ten times or more. The specimen was whole blood. This sequence originates from a female donor in good health. Some clones in this sample may be carry-over from other donors' samples. The rearrangement links TRBV7-8 to TRBJ1-3; D uncertain. DNA of the CDR3: TGTGCCAGCAGCTTAGGACCGGGGTACGGAAACACCATATATTTT. Encoded protein: CASSLGPGYGNTIYF.